This TCR beta chain was captured in a study of identifying expanded T cells in peripheral blood. General study findings and limits: Approximately 1.1 clones differed between technical replicates, versus approximately 16 and 19 over time. Variance in clone template counts between roughly two-week samples significantly increased with total template count across all healthy donors.

On this clone: Antigen: not known.

TCRdb's copy holds only in-frame clones and misses some; the assay was immunoSEQ multiplex PCR. The data contain about 58,000 clones, approximately 89% of them seen just once; the ten biggest clones take up approximately 3.8%. The CDR3 has 17 amino acids. With V trimmed by 4 bases and J by 5 bases, 13 bases remained unmatched. The germline V gene has CDR1 SGHRS and CDR2 YFSETQ. No infections or other immune events were documented during collection. The sequenced sample consisted of blood. The V gene is TRBV5-1, the J gene TRBJ2-2; 8 nucleotides line up with TRBD2. The sequence came from a person between 18 and 75 years old in good health. CDR3 sequence (DNA): TGCGCCAGCAGCCCCGCAGGGAGCGGGAGAGGTACCGGGGAGCTGTTTTTT. Translated, it gives CASSPAGSGRGTGELFF.